A selection of T cell receptor beta chains follows, all from one sample in a study of graft-versus-host responses after intestinal transplantation. TCRdb keeps only in-frame clones here, not all; method: immunoSEQ multiplex PCR. The sample carries several thousand clones, over 75% recorded once. The specimen comprised PBMCs, sampled 83 days after transplant. The receptors derive from a human patient who received an intestinal transplant, so some T cells may come from the graft donor. The CDR3 runs from the conserved cysteine through the conserved F or W. Each record gives: V gene, J gene, clone size, D gene, CDR3 protein, CDR3 DNA. The D gene is left open where the match is weak. A row's size may be missing; if present it is once, few, many or a size class.

TRBV28	TRBJ1-3	-	TRBD1	CASREGTGLRGSGNTIYF	TGTGCCAGCAGGGAGGGGACAGGCCTTCGAGGCTCTGGAAACACCATATATTTT
TRBV6-1	TRBJ1-2	once	-	CASSPSAGYGYTF	TGTGCCAGCAGCCCTTCGGCAGGCTATGGCTACACCTTC
TRBV29-1	TRBJ1-3	-	-	CSVEGGDSGNTIYF	TGCAGCGTTGAAGGCGGGGACTCTGGAAACACCATATATTTT
TRBV27	TRBJ1-2	-	-	CASSTPSHYGYTF	TGTGCCAGCAGTACGCCCTCTCACTATGGCTACACCTTC
TRBV6-1	TRBJ2-7	-	TRBD2	CASSEAGGGFYEQYF	TGTGCCAGCAGTGAAGCGGGGGGGGGATTCTACGAGCAGTACTTC
TRBV19	TRBJ2-1	-	-	CASSSYSQGPEQFF	TGTGCCAGTAGTTCCTATTCACAGGGACCTGAGCAGTTCTTC
TRBV2	TRBJ1-6	-	-	CASSETPADSPLHF	TGTGCCAGCAGTGAAACCCCTGCGGATTCACCCCTCCACTTT
TRBV28	TRBJ1-2	-	-	CASSPGYNYGYTF	TGTGCCAGCAGTCCGGGATATAACTATGGCTACACCTTC
TRBV19	TRBJ1-2	few	-	CASSIEAGYGYTF	TGTGCCAGTAGTATAGAGGCAGGTTATGGCTACACCTTC
TRBV7-2	TRBJ2-5	-	-	CASSRLRGQETQYF	TGTGCCAGCAGCCGCCTGCGGGGCCAAGAGACCCAGTACTTC
TRBV19	TRBJ2-1	-	-	CASSVEGGNEQFF	TGTGCCAGTAGTGTCGAGGGTGGGAATGAGCAGTTCTTC
TRBV4-1	TRBJ1-2	-	-	CASSGRDYGYTF	TGCGCCAGCAGTGGAAGGGACTATGGCTACACCTTC
TRBV5-1	TRBJ2-2	-	TRBD2	CASRRDYNTGELFF	TGCGCCAGCAGACGGGACTACAACACCGGGGAGCTGTTTTTT
TRBV13	TRBJ2-7	once	TRBD1	CASSSRRTGALYEQYF	TGCGCCAGCAGCTCCCGACGGACAGGCGCCCTCTACGAGCAGTACTTC
TRBV12-2	TRBJ2-7	few	-	CASRLKGETYEQYF	TGTGCAAGTCGCTTAAAGGGGGAAACCTACGAGCAGTACTTC
TRBV9	TRBJ2-3	-	-	CASSGEDRPQPSDTQYF	TGTGCCAGCAGCGGGGAGGACAGGCCTCAACCCTCAGATACGCAGTATTTT
TRBV5-1	TRBJ2-3	-	TRBD1	CASSLGTGYPTDTQYF	TGCGCCAGCAGCTTAGGGACAGGGTATCCCACAGATACGCAGTATTTT